Listed below are T cell receptor beta chains from one sample, sequenced in a study of blood T cell repertoires in COVID-19. TCRdb's copy holds only in-frame clones and misses some; the assay was immunoSEQ multiplex PCR. Among about 55,000 clones listed, 88% were seen once. The source material was peripheral blood. These receptors all come from a man aged 55 to 70 with active COVID-19. Each CDR3 is given with its conserved first and last residue. Each record gives: J gene, clone size, D gene, V gene, CDR3 protein, CDR3 DNA. A D gene is named only where the DNA matches it firmly. Only part of the rows carry a size: once, few, many, or a class if the clone is expanded.

J: TRBJ2-5; size: .; D: TRBD1; V: TRBV5-1; CDR3: CASSGGTGGYQETQYF; DNA: TGCGCCAGCAGCGGCGGGACAGGGGGCTACCAAGAGACCCAGTACTTC
J: TRBJ1-1; size: few; D: TRBD1; V: TRBV7-9; CDR3: CASRTNPTGKNTEAFF; DNA: TGTGCCAGCAGAACAAACCCGACAGGGAAGAACACTGAAGCTTTCTTT
J: TRBJ2-1; size: .; D: TRBD2; V: TRBV13; CDR3: CASSLPGGSFDNEQFF; DNA: TGTGCCAGCAGCTTACCGGGCGGGAGTTTTGACAATGAGCAGTTCTTC
J: TRBJ2-3; size: .; D: TRBD2; V: TRBV2; CDR3: CASILGVAGGADTQYF; DNA: TGTGCCAGCATCCTCGGGGTAGCGGGAGGTGCAGATACGCAGTATTTT
J: TRBJ2-4; size: .; D: .; V: TRBV19; CDR3: CASSIGQKNIQYF; DNA: TGTGCCAGTAGTATTGGGCAAAAAAACATTCAGTACTTC
J: TRBJ1-4; size: .; D: TRBD1; V: TRBV5-1; CDR3: CASSLRQGESEKLFF; DNA: TGCGCCAGCAGCTTGCGACAGGGGGAAAGTGAAAAACTGTTTTTT
J: TRBJ1-1; size: once; D: .; V: TRBV30; CDR3: CAWAGSSNTEAFF; DNA: TGTGCCTGGGCCGGGTCATCGAACACTGAAGCTTTCTTT
J: TRBJ1-2; size: .; D: .; V: TRBV19; CDR3: CASSIDENYGYTF; DNA: TGTGCCAGTAGTATAGATGAGAACTATGGCTACACCTTC
J: TRBJ2-1; size: .; D: TRBD2; V: TRBV5-1; CDR3: CASSFTTSGNNEQFF; DNA: TGCGCCAGCAGCTTTACAACTAGCGGGAACAATGAGCAGTTCTTC
J: TRBJ2-3; size: .; D: TRBD1; V: TRBV3-1/TRBV3-2; CDR3: CASSHLFQGEHTQYF; DNA: TGTGCCAGCAGCCACCTTTTTCAGGGGGAACATACGCAGTATTTT
J: TRBJ2-1; size: .; D: TRBD2; V: TRBV7-3; CDR3: CASSLNRGTSGRNEQFF; DNA: TGTGCCAGCAGCTTAAACAGGGGTACTAGCGGGAGGAATGAGCAGTTCTTC
J: TRBJ1-1; size: .; D: .; V: TRBV7-9; CDR3: CASSLRQAMNTEAFF; DNA: TGTGCCAGCAGCTTGCGACAAGCCATGAACACTGAAGCTTTCTTT
J: TRBJ2-1; size: .; D: TRBD2; V: TRBV27; CDR3: CASSPGLAPNEQFF; DNA: TGTGCCAGCAGTCCCGGACTAGCCCCCAATGAGCAGTTCTTC
J: TRBJ1-1; size: few; D: TRBD1; V: TRBV30; CDR3: CAWRGQGLSEAFF; DNA: TGTGCCTGGAGGGGACAGGGGTTGTCTGAAGCTTTCTTT
J: TRBJ2-3; size: .; D: .; V: TRBV5-1; CDR3: CASSTQGSADTQYF; DNA: TGCGCCAGCAGCACACAGGGAAGCGCAGATACGCAGTATTTT
J: TRBJ2-3; size: .; D: TRBD2; V: TRBV5-1; CDR3: CASSLSSTSDRFTDTQYF; DNA: TGCGCCAGCAGCTTAAGTTCAACTAGCGATCGTTTCACAGATACGCAGTATTTT
J: TRBJ2-7; size: .; D: .; V: TRBV27; CDR3: CASSSTSYEQYF; DNA: TGTGCCAGCAGTTCCACTTCCTACGAGCAGTACTTC
J: TRBJ2-7; size: .; D: TRBD2; V: TRBV6-5; CDR3: CASRATGTNYEQYF; DNA: TGTGCCAGCAGGGCAACCGGGACTAACTACGAGCAGTACTTC
J: TRBJ1-6; size: .; D: TRBD1; V: TRBV4-2; CDR3: CASSLPPGQGASPLHF; DNA: TGTGCCAGCAGCCTACCTCCGGGACAGGGGGCTTCACCCCTCCACTTT
J: TRBJ1-4; size: .; D: .; V: TRBV6-1; CDR3: CASSDGQGGEKLFF; DNA: TGTGCCAGCAGTGATGGGCAGGGAGGGGAAAAACTGTTTTTT
J: TRBJ2-1; size: .; D: TRBD1; V: TRBV7-8; CDR3: CASSLLGTASYNEQFF; DNA: TGTGCCAGCAGCTTACTGGGGACAGCATCCTACAATGAGCAGTTCTTC
J: TRBJ2-7; size: .; D: .; V: TRBV4-2; CDR3: CASSQDGGTLYEQYF; DNA: TGTGCCAGCAGCCAAGACGGCGGAACGCTTTACGAGCAGTACTTC
J: TRBJ2-5; size: .; D: .; V: TRBV3-1/TRBV3-2; CDR3: CASSQTRQETQYF; DNA: TGTGCCAGCAGCCAGACTCGGCAAGAGACCCAGTACTTC
J: TRBJ2-3; size: .; D: .; V: TRBV7-9; CDR3: CASSLESGVTDTQYF; DNA: TGTGCCAGCAGCTTAGAGTCAGGGGTCACAGATACGCAGTATTTT